Shown below are 29 T cell receptor beta chains from a single sample sequenced in a study of blood T cell repertoires in COVID-19. Sequenced by immunoSEQ multiplex PCR; TCRdb stores in-frame clones only, minus some. The top ten hold about 2.7% of the sample, which has about 300,000 clones, around nine tenths seen once. What was sequenced was PBMCs or T cells enriched from blood (not recorded which). The origin of the receptors is a woman under 30 who had recovered from COVID-19.

The chain is built from TRBV28 and TRBJ1-2; maybe TRBD1 (5 bases). Germline V lookup: CDR1 MDHEN, CDR2 SYDVKM. This CDR3 spans 20 amino acids. The V gene lost 4 bases and the J gene lost 5 bases, with 32 bases spanning the gap. As DNA, the CDR3 is TGTGCCAGCAGTTCCCCTCTTCATCGAGGCACGCAGGGACTATTGTATGGCTACACCTTC. Translating gives CASSSPLHRGTQGLLYGYTF.

The rearrangement links TRBV10-2 to TRBJ2-5, with D possibly TRBD1 on 6 matching bases. The V end was cut by 1 base, the J end by 5 bases, with 17 bases between. In germline, CDR1 is WSHSY, CDR2 SAAADI. CDR3 length equals 16 residues. DNA of the CDR3: TGCGCCAGCAGTGAGTGGGGGCCGGCTACGACGGAGACCCAGTACTTC. As protein: CASSEWGPATTETQYF.

The V gene is TRBV5-6, the J gene TRBJ2-2, with D possibly TRBD1 on 6 matching bases. CDR1 and CDR2 from the germline V gene are SGHDT and YYEEEE. This CDR3 is built from 16 residues. V lost 4 bases and J 4 bases, leaving 17 bases between the germline ends. The DNA of the CDR3 is TGTGCCAGCAGCCTTCCCGTAGGCAGGGGCACCGGGGAGCTGTTTTTT. Translating it yields CASSLPVGRGTGELFF.

The chain couples TRBV5-4 to TRBJ2-7; maybe TRBD2 (6 bases). The germline V gene encodes CDR1 SGHNT and CDR2 YYREEE (reference sequence). The V end lost 4 bases, the J end lost 0 bases, and 11 bases lay between the germline ends. CDR3 length: 14 amino acids. CDR3 protein: CASSLASGSYEQYF. In DNA form, the CDR3 reads TGTGCCAGCAGCCTAGCGAGTGGCTCCTACGAGCAGTACTTC.

The chain has TRBV2 and TRBJ2-4, with TRBD1 as a possible D gene (5 bases). The CDR3 contains 15 residues. Looked up from germline, CDR1 is SNHLY and CDR2 is FYNNEI. Trimming removed 2 bases from V and 4 bases from J, with 12 bases in between. This chain's CDR3 is CASSENRNIKNIQYF. As DNA, the CDR3 is TGTGCCAGCAGTGAAAACAGGAACATTAAAAACATTCAGTACTTC.

The chain combines TRBV5-1 with TRBJ1-1, with D uncertain. The CDR3 totals 13 residues. The germline V gene has CDR1 SGHRS and CDR2 YFSETQ. The germline V and J ends were trimmed by 5 bases and 0 bases, with 8 bases remaining between them. CDR3 in amino acids: CASRQTVNTEAFF. The CDR3, as DNA: TGCGCCAGCAGGCAAACGGTGAACACTGAAGCTTTCTTT.

The chain joins TRBV9 to TRBJ1-3; D might be TRBD1 (5 bases). CDR1 SGDLS and CDR2 YYNGEE come from the germline V gene. The length of the CDR3 is 15 residues. V was pared by 0 bases and J by 11 bases, with 18 bases between. The CDR3 sequence: CASSVATPGNYAIYF. The CDR3 DNA is TGTGCCAGCAGCGTAGCTACTCCAGGGAATTACGCCATATATTTT.

The chain combines TRBV28 with TRBJ1-3, with D unclear. Trimming cost V 10 bases and J 10 bases, with 14 bases left between them. The CDR3 has 11 amino acids. CDR1 and CDR2 from the germline V gene are MDHEN and SYDVKM. The CDR3 DNA sequence: TGTGCCACCCGAAACAGCCTGACCATATATTTT. Translated, it gives CATRNSLTIYF.

J is TRBJ2-1 and V is TRBV6-5, with 10 bases lining up with TRBD1. Germline V gene lookup returns CDR1 MNHEY and CDR2 SVGAGI. With 6 bases clipped from V and 8 bases from J, the junction kept 7 bases outside the gene matches. The CDR3 contains 14 residues. CDR3 nucleotide sequence: TGTGCCAGCAGCCCGGGACAGGGGATGGATGAGCAGTTCTTC. Its protein is CASSPGQGMDEQFF.

This rearrangement joins TRBV12-5 to TRBJ2-1, with no clear D. The germline V gene has CDR1 LGHNT and CDR2 FRNRAP. This CDR3 is 11 amino acids long. Trimming stripped 2 bases from V and 7 bases from J, with 3 bases between. The CDR3 reads CASGLSNEQFF. The CDR3 region has the DNA TGTGCTAGTGGTTTGTCGAATGAGCAGTTCTTC. The full variable domain, completed using reference TRBV12-5 and TRBJ2-1, is DARVTQTPRHKVTEMGQEVTMRCQPILGHNTVFWYRQTMMQGLELLAYFRNRAPLDDSGMPKDRFSAEMPDATLATLKIQPSEPRDSAVYFCASGLSNEQFFGPGTRLTVL.

The V and J genes are TRBV7-9 and TRBJ2-3, with a tentative D call TRBD1 (5 bases). The CDR3 is 15 residues long. Germline V gene data show CDR1 as SEHNR and CDR2 as FQNEAQ (reference sequence). V lost 2 bases, J lost 3 bases, and 12 bases lay in between. CDR3 coding DNA: TGTGCCAGCAGCTTACAGGGCCCAGGAACAGATACGCAGTATTTT. Protein product: CASSLQGPGTDTQYF.

Only one count was recorded for this clone. In DNA form, the CDR3 reads TGTGCCAGCAGCTCTGACAGGTACCAAGAGACCCAGTACTTC. The encoded protein is CASSSDRYQETQYF. V usage is TRBV7-9 and J usage is TRBJ2-5; the D gene is possibly TRBD1 (6 bases). This CDR3 is 14 amino acids long. The germline V gene encodes CDR1 SEHNR and CDR2 FQNEAQ (reference sequence). With 4 bases removed from V and 0 bases from J, the gap between germline ends came to 9 bases.

The CDR3 DNA reads TGTGCCAGTACATGGAGGGGTAGCGGGGGGCGAAACAATGAGCAGTTCTTC. This translates into CASTWRGSGGRNNEQFF. The chain carries TRBV19 and TRBJ2-1; 10 bases are shared with TRBD2. The V gene's germline CDR1 is LNHDA and CDR2 SQIVND (reference sequence). V trimming: 7 bases; J trimming: 5 bases; junction bases outside the gene matches: 14. The CDR3 runs 17 residues.

This rearrangement joins TRBV5-1 to TRBJ2-4, with 9 bases that match TRBD1. Germline V lookup: CDR1 SGHRS, CDR2 YFSETQ. V shed 3 bases and J 6 bases; nucleotides not matched to a gene: 10. The CDR3 sequence is 16 residues long. CDR3 sequence (DNA): TGCGCCAGCAGCTCACCGGGACAGGGACGAAGAAACATTCAGTACTTC. Residues: CASSSPGQGRRNIQYF.

The V gene is TRBV7-2, the J gene TRBJ1-1; D might be TRBD1 (5 bases). Trimming left V 0 bases short and J 1 base short, with 12 bases between. From germline, CDR1 is SGHTA and CDR2 FQGNSA. The length of the CDR3 is 16 residues. CDR3 sequence reads: CASSLAGQHRNTEAFF. In nucleotides, the CDR3 is TGTGCCAGCAGCTTAGCAGGACAACACAGGAACACTGAAGCTTTCTTT.

The chain employs TRBV7-2 and TRBJ1-2; maybe TRBD1 (5 bases). CDR3 length: 14 amino acids. Germline V gives CDR1 SGHTA, CDR2 FQGNSA. V was shortened by 1 base and J by 5 bases, with 11 bases between the two germline ends. The CDR3 here is CASSLDAGLYGYTF. CDR3 DNA: TGTGCCAGCAGCTTAGATGCAGGGCTGTATGGCTACACCTTC. The full variable domain, with the rest looked up from reference TRBV7-2 and TRBJ1-2, is GAGVSQSPSNKVTEKGKDVELRCDPISGHTALYWYRQSLGQGLEFLIYFQGNSAPDKSGLPSDRFSAERTGGSVSTLTIQRTQQEDSAVYLCASSLDAGLYGYTFGSGTRLTVV.

The chain joins TRBV18 to TRBJ1-6; 12 bases map to TRBD1. The germline gives CDR1 KGHSH, CDR2 LQKENI. The V gene end was trimmed by 3 bases and the J gene end by 8 bases; junction bases not matched to a gene: 2. The CDR3 spans 15 residues. This CDR3 reads CASSPGTGGDSPLHF. The CDR3 nucleotides read TGTGCCAGCTCACCGGGGACAGGGGGCGATTCACCCCTCCACTTT.

The chain has TRBV11-2 and TRBJ2-3, with TRBD2 matching over 10 bases. V lost 0 bases and J lost 2; bases outside the gene matches: 11. CDR3 length: 19 amino acids. Germline loops: CDR1 SGHAT, CDR2 FQNNGV. DNA for the CDR3: TGTGCCAGCAGCTTAGAGGCAGTGGTACTAGCGGGGAACACAGATACGCAGTATTTT. Protein product: CASSLEAVVLAGNTDTQYF. The variable domain in full, completed from reference TRBV11-2 and TRBJ2-3, reads EAGVAQSPRYKIIEKRQSVAFWCNPISGHATLYWYQQILGQGPKLLIQFQNNGVVDDSQLPKDRFSAERLKGVDSTLKIQPAKLEDSAVYLCASSLEAVVLAGNTDTQYFGPGTRLTVL.

The chain carries TRBV18 and TRBJ2-7; possibly TRBD2 for D (5 bases). V gave up 6 bases and J gave up 4 bases, with 10 bases separating them. CDR1 is KGHSH and CDR2 is LQKENI in the germline V gene. The length of the CDR3 is 12 residues. The CDR3 loop reads CASSPEEYEQYF. The CDR3, as DNA: TGTGCCAGCTCCCCGGAGGAGTACGAGCAGTACTTC.

This clone was observed once. The chain employs TRBV4-1 and TRBJ2-7; 12 positions agree with TRBD2. V gave up 4 bases and J gave up 4 bases; unmatched junction bases: 5. In germline, CDR1 is MGHRA, CDR2 YSYEKL. The CDR3 sequence is 15 residues long. CDR3 nucleotides: TGCGCCAGCAGCCGCCTAGCGGGAGGGCCTTACGAGCAGTACTTC. Encoded protein: CASSRLAGGPYEQYF.

This chain links TRBV4-1 with TRBJ2-7, with 7 bases lining up with TRBD1. CDR1 and CDR2 (germline): MGHRA, YSYEKL. Trimming took 5 bases from V and 6 from J; bases not matched to a gene: 10. The CDR3 contains 14 residues. CDR3 nucleotide sequence: TGCGCCAGCAGCTTGAGGGACAGCTTCACCGAGCAGTACTTC. Protein: CASSLRDSFTEQYF.

The V call is TRBV11-3, the J call TRBJ1-1, with a tentative D call TRBD1 (5 bases). V was pared by 1 base and J by 3 bases, with 9 bases between. The CDR3 totals 14 residues. Germline CDR1 and CDR2: SGHNT and YENEEA. In DNA form, the CDR3 reads TGTGCCAGCAGCTTAGGGGGCGCGGACACTGAAGCTTTCTTT. Protein: CASSLGGADTEAFF.

CDR3 sequence (DNA): TGTGCCAGCAGTTACACGGGGATCAAGGAAAAACTGTTTTTT. Translation: CASSYTGIKEKLFF. V and J are TRBV6-2 or TRBV6-3 and TRBJ1-4; unclear D gene. The CDR3 spans 14 residues. Germline CDR1 is MNHEY and CDR2 is SVGEGT. The V gene lost 2 bases and the J gene lost 8 bases, with 12 bases spanning the gap.

CDR3 sequence: CASSLVQVVYSNQPQHF. The CDR3 nucleotides read TGTGCCAGCAGTTTAGTGCAGGTAGTATATAGCAATCAGCCCCAGCATTTT. The rearrangement links TRBV28 to TRBJ1-5, with D uncertain. The CDR3 has 17 amino acids. Germline V gene lookup returns CDR1 MDHEN and CDR2 SYDVKM. V gave up 2 bases and J gave up 0 bases, with 14 bases separating them.

This chain connects TRBV6-7 to TRBJ2-3; TRBD2 aligns across 7 bases. TRBV6-7 is annotated as an ORF whose role is uncertain. CDR3 length equals 16 residues. The J segment lost 3 bases and the V segment lost 2 bases, leaving 8 bases of the junction unmatched. The CDR3 region is CASSYGSWEGTDTQYF. DNA of the CDR3: TGTGCCAGCAGTTACGGGTCTTGGGAGGGTACAGATACGCAGTATTTT.

The chain joins TRBV5-1 to TRBJ1-1, with TRBD1 as a possible D gene (5 bases). Germline values: CDR1 SGHRS, CDR2 YFSETQ. V dropped 0 bases and J dropped 1 base, with 13 bases sitting between them. This CDR3 has 16 amino acids. The CDR3 nucleotides are TGCGCCAGCAGCTTGGCCTTGACAGAAAAGAACACTGAAGCTTTCTTT. This encodes CASSLALTEKNTEAFF.

The chain has TRBV7-3 and TRBJ2-1, with D perhaps TRBD1 (9 bases). The CDR3 has 19 amino acids. The germline CDR1 and CDR2 sequences are SGHTA and FQGTGA. The germline V and J ends were trimmed by 2 bases and 6 bases, with 26 bases remaining between them. CDR3 amino acids: CASSLVGGTGTRGPNEQFF. The DNA of the CDR3 is TGTGCCAGCAGCTTAGTCGGAGGGACAGGGACTAGGGGACCCAATGAGCAGTTCTTC.

This clone is a singleton in its sample. The chain is built from TRBV10-3 and TRBJ2-3; D not resolved. Between the trimmed V and J ends, which lost 4 bases and 3 bases, there was a span of 5 bases. There are 12 residues in the CDR3. Germline assignment: CDR1 ENHRY and CDR2 SYGVKD. Written as DNA, the CDR3 is TGTGCCATCAGTGTTCGTACAGATACGCAGTATTTT. Encoded protein: CAISVRTDTQYF.

The rearrangement uses TRBV10-3 and TRBJ1-6; 7 nucleotides align to TRBD1. This CDR3 has 14 amino acids. CDR1 and CDR2 from the germline V gene are ENHRY and SYGVKD. V trimming: 5 bases; J trimming: 9 bases; junction bases outside the gene matches: 7. The CDR3 region has the DNA TGTGCCATCAGTTCCCAGGGGGGCCCTTCACCCCTCCACTTT. Translated, it gives CAISSQGGPSPLHF.